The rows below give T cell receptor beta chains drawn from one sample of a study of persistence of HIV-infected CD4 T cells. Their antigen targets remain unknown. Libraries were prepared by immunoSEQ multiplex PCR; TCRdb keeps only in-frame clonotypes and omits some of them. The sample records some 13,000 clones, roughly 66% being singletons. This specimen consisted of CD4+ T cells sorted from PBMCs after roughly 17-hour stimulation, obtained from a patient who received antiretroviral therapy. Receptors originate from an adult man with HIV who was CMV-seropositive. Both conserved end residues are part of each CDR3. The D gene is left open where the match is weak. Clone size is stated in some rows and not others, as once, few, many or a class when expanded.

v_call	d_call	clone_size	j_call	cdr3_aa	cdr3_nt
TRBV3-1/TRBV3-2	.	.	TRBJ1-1	CASSQVAGGNTEAFF	TGTGCCAGCAGCCAAGTAGCGGGGGGGAACACTGAAGCTTTCTTT
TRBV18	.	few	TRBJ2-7	CASSRSATYEQYF	TGTGCCAGCTCACGCTCAGCCACCTACGAGCAGTACTTC
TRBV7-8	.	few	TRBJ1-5	CASSFQDNQPQHF	TGTGCCAGCAGCTTCCAGGATAATCAGCCCCAGCATTTT
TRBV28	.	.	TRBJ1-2	CASSFRGNYGYTF	TGTGCCAGCAGTTTCCGGGGTAACTATGGCTACACCTTC
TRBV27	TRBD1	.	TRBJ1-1	CASSSTDRREAFF	TGTGCCAGCAGTTCTACGGACAGGCGTGAAGCTTTCTTT
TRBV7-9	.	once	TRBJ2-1	CASSPRGLEGNEQFF	TGTGCCAGCAGCCCCCGGGGCCTTGAGGGCAATGAGCAGTTCTTC
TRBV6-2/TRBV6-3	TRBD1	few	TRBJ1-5	CASSTSGGSNQPQHF	TGTGCCAGCAGTACCTCAGGGGGTAGCAATCAGCCCCAGCATTTT
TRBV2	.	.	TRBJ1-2	CASIREIAGYTF	TGTGCCAGCATAAGGGAAATTGCTGGCTACACCTTC
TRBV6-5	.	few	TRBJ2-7	CASTIGGEGAYEQYF	TGTGCCAGCACCATAGGAGGGGAAGGAGCCTACGAGCAGTACTTC
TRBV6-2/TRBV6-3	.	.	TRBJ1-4	CASSLDPEKLFF	TGTGCCAGCAGCCTCGACCCAGAAAAACTGTTTTTT
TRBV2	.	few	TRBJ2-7	CASSPLAKAREQYF	TGTGCCAGCTCCCCGCTAGCGAAAGCGCGCGAGCAGTACTTC
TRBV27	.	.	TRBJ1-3	CASRTTGNPGNTIYF	TGTGCCAGCAGAACTACAGGGAACCCTGGAAACACCATATATTTT
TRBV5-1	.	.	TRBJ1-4	CASSPSRATTNEKLFF	TGCGCCAGCAGCCCATCAAGAGCAACAACTAATGAAAAACTGTTTTTT
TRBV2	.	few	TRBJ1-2	CASSEVRAGGRRYTF	TGTGCCAGCAGTGAAGTGCGCGCCGGGGGCAGACGCTACACCTTC
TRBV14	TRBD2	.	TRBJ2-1	CASSQDTRGVEFF	TGTGCCAGCAGCCAAGATACGCGGGGGGTTGAGTTCTTC
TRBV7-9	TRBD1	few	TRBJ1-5	CASSRDRGKNSNQPQHF	TGTGCCAGCAGCCGCGACAGGGGGAAAAATAGCAATCAGCCCCAGCATTTT
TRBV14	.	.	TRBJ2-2	CASSRSRSTGELFF	TGTGCCAGCAGCCGATCGAGGTCCACCGGGGAGCTGTTTTTT
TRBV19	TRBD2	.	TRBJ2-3	CASSISGLGTQYF	TGTGCCAGTAGTATATCCGGACTAGGAACGCAGTATTTT
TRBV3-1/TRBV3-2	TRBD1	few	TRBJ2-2	CASSPYRGSNTGELFF	TGTGCCAGCAGCCCTTACAGGGGATCGAACACCGGGGAGCTGTTTTTT
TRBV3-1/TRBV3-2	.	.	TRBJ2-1	CASSQDKQNMAGEQFF	TGTGCCAGCAGCCAAGATAAGCAGAATATGGCGGGTGAGCAGTTCTTC
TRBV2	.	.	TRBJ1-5	CASSVQRKGTQPQHF	TGTGCCAGCAGTGTGCAGAGAAAGGGAACTCAGCCCCAGCATTTT
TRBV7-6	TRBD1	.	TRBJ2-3	CASSPGQGDTQYF	TGTGCCAGCAGCCCTGGACAGGGTGATACGCAGTATTTT